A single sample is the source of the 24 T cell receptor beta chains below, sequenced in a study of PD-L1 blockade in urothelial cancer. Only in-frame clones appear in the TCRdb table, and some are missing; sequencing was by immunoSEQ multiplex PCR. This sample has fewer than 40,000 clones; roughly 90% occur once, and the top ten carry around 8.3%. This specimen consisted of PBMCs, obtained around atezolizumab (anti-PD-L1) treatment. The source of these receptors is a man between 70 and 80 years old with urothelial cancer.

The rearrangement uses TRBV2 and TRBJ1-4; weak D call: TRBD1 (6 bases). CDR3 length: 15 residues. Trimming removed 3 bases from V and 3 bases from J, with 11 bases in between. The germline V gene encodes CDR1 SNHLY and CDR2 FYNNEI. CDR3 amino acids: CASSEGAGSNEKLFF. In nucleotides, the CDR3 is TGTGCCAGCAGTGAGGGGGCAGGGTCTAATGAAAAACTGTTTTTT. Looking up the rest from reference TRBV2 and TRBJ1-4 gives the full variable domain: EPEVTQTPSHQVTQMGQEVILRCVPISNHLYFYWYRQILGQKVEFLVSFYNNEISEKSEIFDDQFSVERPDGSNFTLKIRSTKLEDSAMYFCASSEGAGSNEKLFFGSGTQLSVL.

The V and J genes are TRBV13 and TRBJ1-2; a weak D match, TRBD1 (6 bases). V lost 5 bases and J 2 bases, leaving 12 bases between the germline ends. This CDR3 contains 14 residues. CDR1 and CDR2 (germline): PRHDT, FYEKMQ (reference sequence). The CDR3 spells CASSPRTANYGYTF. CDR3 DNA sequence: TGTGCCAGCAGCCCCAGGACAGCGAACTATGGCTACACCTTC. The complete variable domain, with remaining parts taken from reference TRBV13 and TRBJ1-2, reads AAGVIQSPRHLIKEKRETATLKCYPIPRHDTVYWYQQGPGQDPQFLISFYEKMQSDKGSIPDRFSAQQFSDYHSELNMSSLELGDSALYFCASSPRTANYGYTFGSGTRLTVV.

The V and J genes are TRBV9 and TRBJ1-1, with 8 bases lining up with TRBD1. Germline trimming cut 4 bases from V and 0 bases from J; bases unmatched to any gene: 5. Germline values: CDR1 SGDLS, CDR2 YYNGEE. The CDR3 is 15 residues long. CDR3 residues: CASSFSTGVNTEAFF. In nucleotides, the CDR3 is TGTGCCAGCAGCTTTTCGACAGGGGTGAACACTGAAGCTTTCTTT. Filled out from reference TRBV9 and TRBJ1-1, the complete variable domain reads DSGVTQTPKHLITATGQRVTLRCSPRSGDLSVYWYQQSLDQGLQFLIQYYNGEERAKGNILERFSAQQFPDLHSELNLSSLELGDSALYFCASSFSTGVNTEAFFGQGTRLTVV.

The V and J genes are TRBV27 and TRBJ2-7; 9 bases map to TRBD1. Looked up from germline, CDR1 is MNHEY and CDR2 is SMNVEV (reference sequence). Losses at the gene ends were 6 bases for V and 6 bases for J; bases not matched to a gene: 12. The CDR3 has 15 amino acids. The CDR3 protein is CASRLARDRVGEQYF. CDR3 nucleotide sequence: TGTGCCAGCAGACTCGCCCGGGACAGGGTTGGCGAGCAGTACTTC.

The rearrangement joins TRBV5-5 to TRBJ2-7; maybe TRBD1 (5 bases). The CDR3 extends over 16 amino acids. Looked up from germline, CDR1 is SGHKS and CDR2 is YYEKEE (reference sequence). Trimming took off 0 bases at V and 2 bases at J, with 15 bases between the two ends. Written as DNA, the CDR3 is TGTGCCAGCAGCTTGGCTAGTGGCAGGGCCCCCTACGAGCAGTACTTC. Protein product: CASSLASGRAPYEQYF.

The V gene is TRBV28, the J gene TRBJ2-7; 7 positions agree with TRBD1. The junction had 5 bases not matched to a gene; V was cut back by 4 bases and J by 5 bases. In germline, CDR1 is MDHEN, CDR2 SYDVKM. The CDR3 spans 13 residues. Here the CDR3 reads CASSSGQDHEQYF. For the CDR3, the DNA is TGTGCCAGCAGTTCCGGACAGGATCACGAGCAGTACTTC.

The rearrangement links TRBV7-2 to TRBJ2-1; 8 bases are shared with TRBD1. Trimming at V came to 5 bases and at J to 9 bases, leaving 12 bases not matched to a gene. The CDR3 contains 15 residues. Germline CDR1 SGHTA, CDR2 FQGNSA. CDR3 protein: CASSGTGGSSGEQFF. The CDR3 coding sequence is TGTGCCAGCAGCGGTACAGGGGGGTCATCGGGTGAGCAGTTCTTC.

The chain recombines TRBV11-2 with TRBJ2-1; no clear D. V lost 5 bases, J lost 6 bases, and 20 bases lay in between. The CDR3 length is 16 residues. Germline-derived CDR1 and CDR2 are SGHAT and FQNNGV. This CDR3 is CASSHGWSEASNEQFF. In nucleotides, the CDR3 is TGTGCCAGCAGCCACGGGTGGAGCGAGGCTTCCAATGAGCAGTTCTTC. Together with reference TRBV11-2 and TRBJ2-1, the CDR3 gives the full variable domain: EAGVAQSPRYKIIEKRQSVAFWCNPISGHATLYWYQQILGQGPKLLIQFQNNGVVDDSQLPKDRFSAERLKGVDSTLKIQPAKLEDSAVYLCASSHGWSEASNEQFFGPGTRLTVL.

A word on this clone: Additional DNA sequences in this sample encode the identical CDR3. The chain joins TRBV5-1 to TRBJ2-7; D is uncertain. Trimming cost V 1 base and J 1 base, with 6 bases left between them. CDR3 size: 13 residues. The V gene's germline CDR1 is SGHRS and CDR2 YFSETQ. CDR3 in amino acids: CASSLWASYEQYF. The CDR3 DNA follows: TGCGCCAGCAGCTTGTGGGCTTCCTACGAGCAGTACTTC.

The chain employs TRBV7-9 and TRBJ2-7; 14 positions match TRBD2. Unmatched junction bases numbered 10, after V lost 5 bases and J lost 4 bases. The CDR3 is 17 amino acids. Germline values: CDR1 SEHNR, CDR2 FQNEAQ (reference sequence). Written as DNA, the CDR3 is TGTGCCAGCAGCCCACTGGGACTAGCGGGAGTAAGGTACGAGCAGTACTTC. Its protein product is CASSPLGLAGVRYEQYF.

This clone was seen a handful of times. The CDR3 DNA reads TGTGCCAGCAGCACGGACAGGGGAGTCAGAAACATTCAGTACTTC. It specifies CASSTDRGVRNIQYF. The rearrangement uses TRBV6-5 and TRBJ2-4; 9 bases are a match to TRBD1. The trim removed 6 bases at V and 6 bases at J, leaving 9 bases unmatched. Germline CDR1 MNHEY, CDR2 SVGAGI. The CDR3 consists of 15 residues.

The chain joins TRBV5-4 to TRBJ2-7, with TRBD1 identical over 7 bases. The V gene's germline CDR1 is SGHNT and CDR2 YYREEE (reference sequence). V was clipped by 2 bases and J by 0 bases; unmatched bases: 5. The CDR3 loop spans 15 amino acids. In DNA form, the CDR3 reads TGTGCCAGCAGCTTTGGGACAGCTTCCTCCTACGAGCAGTACTTC. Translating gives CASSFGTASSYEQYF.

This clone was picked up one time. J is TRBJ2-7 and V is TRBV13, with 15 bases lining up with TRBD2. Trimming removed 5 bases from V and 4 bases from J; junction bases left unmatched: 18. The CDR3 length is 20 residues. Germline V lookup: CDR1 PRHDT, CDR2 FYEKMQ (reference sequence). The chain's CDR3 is CASSIDPGLAGGWAGYEQYF. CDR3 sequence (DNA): TGTGCCAGCAGCATCGACCCGGGACTAGCGGGAGGCTGGGCGGGGTACGAGCAGTACTTC.

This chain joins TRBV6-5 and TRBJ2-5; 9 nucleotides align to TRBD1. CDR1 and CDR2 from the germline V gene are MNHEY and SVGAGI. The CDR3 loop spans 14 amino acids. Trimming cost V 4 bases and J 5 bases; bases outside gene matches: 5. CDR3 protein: CASSSQGARETQYF. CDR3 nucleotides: TGTGCCAGCAGTTCACAGGGGGCTCGGGAGACCCAGTACTTC.

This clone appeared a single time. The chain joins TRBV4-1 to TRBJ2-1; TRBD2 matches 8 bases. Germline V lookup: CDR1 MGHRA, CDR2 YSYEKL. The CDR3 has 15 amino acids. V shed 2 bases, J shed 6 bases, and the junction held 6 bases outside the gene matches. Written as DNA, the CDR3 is TGCGCCAGCAGCCAAATAGCGGGATCCCCCAATGAGCAGTTCTTC. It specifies CASSQIAGSPNEQFF.

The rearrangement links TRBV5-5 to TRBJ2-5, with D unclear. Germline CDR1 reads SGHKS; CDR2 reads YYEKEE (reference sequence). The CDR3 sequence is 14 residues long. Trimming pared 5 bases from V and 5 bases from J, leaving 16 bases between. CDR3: CASSTTTGRETQYF. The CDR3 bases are TGTGCCAGCAGTACAACGACTGGTCGCGAGACCCAGTACTTC.

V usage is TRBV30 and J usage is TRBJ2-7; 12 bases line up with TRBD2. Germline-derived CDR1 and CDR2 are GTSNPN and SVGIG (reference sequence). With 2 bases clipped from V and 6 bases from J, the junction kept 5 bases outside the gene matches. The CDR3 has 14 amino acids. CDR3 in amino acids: CAWSRTSGVGEQYF. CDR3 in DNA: TGTGCCTGGAGTCGGACTAGCGGGGTTGGCGAGCAGTACTTC. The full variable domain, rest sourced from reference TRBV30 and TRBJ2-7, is SQTIHQWPATLVQPVGSPLSLECTVEGTSNPNLYWYRQAAGRGLQLLFYSVGIGQISSEVPQNLSASRPQDRQFILSSKKLLLSDSGFYLCAWSRTSGVGEQYFGPGTRLTVT.

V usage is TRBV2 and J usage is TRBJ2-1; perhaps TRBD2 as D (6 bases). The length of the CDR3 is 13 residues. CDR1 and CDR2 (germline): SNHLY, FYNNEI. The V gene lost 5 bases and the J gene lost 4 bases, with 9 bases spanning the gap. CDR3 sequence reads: CASSFAGYNEQFF. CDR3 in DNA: TGTGCCAGCAGTTTTGCGGGATACAATGAGCAGTTCTTC.

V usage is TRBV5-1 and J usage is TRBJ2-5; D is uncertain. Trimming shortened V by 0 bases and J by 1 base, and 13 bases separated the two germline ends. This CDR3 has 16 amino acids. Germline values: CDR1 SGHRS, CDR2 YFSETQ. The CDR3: CASSLGGRRIQETQYF. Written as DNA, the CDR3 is TGCGCCAGCAGCTTGGGAGGTCGTCGAATCCAAGAGACCCAGTACTTC. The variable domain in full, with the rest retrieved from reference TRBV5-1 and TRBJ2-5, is KAGVTQTPRYLIKTRGQQVTLSCSPISGHRSVSWYQQTPGQGLQFLFEYFSETQRNKGNFPGRFSGRQFSNSRSEMNVSTLELGDSALYLCASSLGGRRIQETQYFGPGTRLLVL.

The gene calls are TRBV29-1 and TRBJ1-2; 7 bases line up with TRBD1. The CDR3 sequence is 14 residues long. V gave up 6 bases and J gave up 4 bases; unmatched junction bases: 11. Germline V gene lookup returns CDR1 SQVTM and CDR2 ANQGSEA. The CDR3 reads CSVYTGAGIYGYTF. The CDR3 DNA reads TGCAGCGTCTATACAGGGGCAGGTATCTATGGCTACACCTTC.

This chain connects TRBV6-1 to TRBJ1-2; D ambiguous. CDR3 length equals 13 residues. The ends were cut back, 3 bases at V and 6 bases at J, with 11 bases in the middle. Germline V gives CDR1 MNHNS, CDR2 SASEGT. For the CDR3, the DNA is TGTGCCAGCAGTGATCGGGAGCGGAATGGCTACACCTTC. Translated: CASSDRERNGYTF.

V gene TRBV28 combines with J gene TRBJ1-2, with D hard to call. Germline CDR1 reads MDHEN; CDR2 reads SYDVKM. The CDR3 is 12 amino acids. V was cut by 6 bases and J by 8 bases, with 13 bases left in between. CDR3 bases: TGTGCCAGCAGCCCCTCCCTATACGGCTACACCTTC. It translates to CASSPSLYGYTF.

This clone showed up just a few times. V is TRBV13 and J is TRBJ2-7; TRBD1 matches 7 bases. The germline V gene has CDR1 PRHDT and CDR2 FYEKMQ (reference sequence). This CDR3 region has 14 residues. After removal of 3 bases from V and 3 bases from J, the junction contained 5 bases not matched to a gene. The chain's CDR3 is CASSFPGQFYEQYF. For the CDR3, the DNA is TGTGCCAGCAGCTTCCCGGGACAGTTCTACGAGCAGTACTTC.

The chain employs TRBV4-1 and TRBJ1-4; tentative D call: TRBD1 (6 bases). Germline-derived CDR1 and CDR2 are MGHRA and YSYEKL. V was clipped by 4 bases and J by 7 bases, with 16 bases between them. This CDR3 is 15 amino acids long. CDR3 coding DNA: TGCGCCAGCAGCCTAACAACAGGGATCGGTGAAAAACTGTTTTTT. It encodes CASSLTTGIGEKLFF.